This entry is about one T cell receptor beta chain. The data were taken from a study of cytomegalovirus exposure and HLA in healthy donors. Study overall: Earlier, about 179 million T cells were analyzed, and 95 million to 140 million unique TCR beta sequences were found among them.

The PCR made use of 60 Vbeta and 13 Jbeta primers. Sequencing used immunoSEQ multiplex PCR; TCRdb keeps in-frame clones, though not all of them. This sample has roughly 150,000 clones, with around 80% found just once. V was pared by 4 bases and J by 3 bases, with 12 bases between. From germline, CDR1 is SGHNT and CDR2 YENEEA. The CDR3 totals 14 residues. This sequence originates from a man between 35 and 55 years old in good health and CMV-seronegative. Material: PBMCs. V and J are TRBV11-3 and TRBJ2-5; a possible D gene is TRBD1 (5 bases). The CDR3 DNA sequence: TGTGCCAGCAGCTCGTCCCCGGACAAAGAGACCCAGTACTTC. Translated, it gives CASSSSPDKETQYF.